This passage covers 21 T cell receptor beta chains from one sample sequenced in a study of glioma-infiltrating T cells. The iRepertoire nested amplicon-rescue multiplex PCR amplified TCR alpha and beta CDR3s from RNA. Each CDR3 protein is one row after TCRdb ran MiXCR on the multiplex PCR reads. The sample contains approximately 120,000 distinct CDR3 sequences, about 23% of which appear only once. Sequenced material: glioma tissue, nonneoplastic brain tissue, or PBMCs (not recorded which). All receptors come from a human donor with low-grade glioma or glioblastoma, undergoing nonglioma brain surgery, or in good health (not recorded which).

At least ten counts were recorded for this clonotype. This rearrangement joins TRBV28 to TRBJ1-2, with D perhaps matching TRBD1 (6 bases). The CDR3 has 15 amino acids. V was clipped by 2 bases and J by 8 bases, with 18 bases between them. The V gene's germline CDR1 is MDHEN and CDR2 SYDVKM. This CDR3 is CASSLSLGQGRGYTF. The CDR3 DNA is TGTGCCAGCAGTTTAAGTCTCGGGCAGGGGAGAGGCTACACCTTC.

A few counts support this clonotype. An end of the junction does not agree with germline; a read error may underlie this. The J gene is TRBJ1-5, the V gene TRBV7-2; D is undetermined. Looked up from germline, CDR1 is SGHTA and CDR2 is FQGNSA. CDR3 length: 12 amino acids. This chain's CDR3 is CASGFGGQPQHF. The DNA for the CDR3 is TGTGCCAGCGGCTTTGGAGGTCAGCCCCAGCATTTT.

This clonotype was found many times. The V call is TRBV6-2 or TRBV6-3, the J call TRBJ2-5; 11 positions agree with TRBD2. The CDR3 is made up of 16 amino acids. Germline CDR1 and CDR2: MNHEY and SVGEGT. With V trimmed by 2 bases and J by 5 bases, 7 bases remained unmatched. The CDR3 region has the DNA TGTGCCAGCAGTTACGTCCAAACTAGCGGGAGTGAGACCCAGTACTTC. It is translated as CASSYVQTSGSETQYF.

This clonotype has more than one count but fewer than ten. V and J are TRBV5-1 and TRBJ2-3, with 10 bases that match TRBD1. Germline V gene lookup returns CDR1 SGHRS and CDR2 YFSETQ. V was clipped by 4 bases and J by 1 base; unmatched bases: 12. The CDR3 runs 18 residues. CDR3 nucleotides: TGCGCCAGCAGCCCCCGGGACAGGGGCACCCCTGGCACAGATACGCAGTATTTT. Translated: CASSPRDRGTPGTDTQYF. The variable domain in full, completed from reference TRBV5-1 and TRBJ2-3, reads KAGVTQTPRYLIKTRGQQVTLSCSPISGHRSVSWYQQTPGQGLQFLFEYFSETQRNKGNFPGRFSGRQFSNSRSEMNVSTLELGDSALYLCASSPRDRGTPGTDTQYFGPGTRLTVL.

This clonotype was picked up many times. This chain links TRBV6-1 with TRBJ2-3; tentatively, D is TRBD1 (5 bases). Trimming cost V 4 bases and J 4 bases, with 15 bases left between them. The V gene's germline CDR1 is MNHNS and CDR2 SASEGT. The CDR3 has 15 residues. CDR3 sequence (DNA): TGTGCCAGCAGTGTACAGGCTCTGCCCCCAGATACGCAGTATTTT. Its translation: CASSVQALPPDTQYF.

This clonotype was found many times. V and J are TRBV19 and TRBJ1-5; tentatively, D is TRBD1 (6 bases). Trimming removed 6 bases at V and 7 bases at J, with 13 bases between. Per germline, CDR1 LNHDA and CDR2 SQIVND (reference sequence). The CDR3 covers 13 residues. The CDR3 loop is CASSLQGEQPQHF. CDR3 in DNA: TGTGCCAGTAGCCTACAGGGAGAACAGCCCCAGCATTTT.

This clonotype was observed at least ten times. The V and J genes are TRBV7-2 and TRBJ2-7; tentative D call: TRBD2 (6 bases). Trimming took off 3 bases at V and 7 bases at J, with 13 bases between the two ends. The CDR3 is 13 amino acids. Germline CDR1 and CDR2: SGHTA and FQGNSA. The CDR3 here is CASSFRDLGEQYF. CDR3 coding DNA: TGTGCCAGCAGCTTCCGGGACTTGGGGGAGCAGTACTTC.

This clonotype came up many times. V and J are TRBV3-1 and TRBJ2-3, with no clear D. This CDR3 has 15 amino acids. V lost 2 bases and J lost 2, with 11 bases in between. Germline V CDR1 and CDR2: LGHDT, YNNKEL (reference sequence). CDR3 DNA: TGTGCCAGCAGCCAAATTCCGGGTCCCACAGATACGCAGTATTTT. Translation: CASSQIPGPTDTQYF.

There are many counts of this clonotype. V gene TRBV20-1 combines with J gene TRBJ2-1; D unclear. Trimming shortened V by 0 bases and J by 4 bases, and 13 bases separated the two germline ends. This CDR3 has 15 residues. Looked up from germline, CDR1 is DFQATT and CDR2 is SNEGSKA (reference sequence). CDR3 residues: CSARDTSKLYNEQFF. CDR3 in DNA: TGCAGTGCTAGAGATACTTCTAAACTTTACAATGAGCAGTTCTTC.

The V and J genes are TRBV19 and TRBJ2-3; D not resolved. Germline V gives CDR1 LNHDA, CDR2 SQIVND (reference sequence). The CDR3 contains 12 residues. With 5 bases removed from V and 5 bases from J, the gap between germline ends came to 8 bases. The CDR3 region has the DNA TGTGCCAGTAGTGCTTCAAGAGATACGCAGTATTTT. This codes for CASSASRDTQYF.

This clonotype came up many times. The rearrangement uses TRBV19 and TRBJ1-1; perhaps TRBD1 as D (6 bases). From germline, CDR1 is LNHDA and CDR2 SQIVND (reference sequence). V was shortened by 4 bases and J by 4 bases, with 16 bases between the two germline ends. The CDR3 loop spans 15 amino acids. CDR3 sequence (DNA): TGTGCCAGTAGTACCGACAGGACAAGCCTCACTGAAGCTTTCTTT. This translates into CASSTDRTSLTEAFF. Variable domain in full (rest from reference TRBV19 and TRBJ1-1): DGGITQSPKYLFRKEGQNVTLSCEQNLNHDAMYWYRQDPGQGLRLIYYSQIVNDFQKGDIAEGYSVSREKKESFPLTVTSAQKNPTAFYLCASSTDRTSLTEAFFGQGTRLTVV.

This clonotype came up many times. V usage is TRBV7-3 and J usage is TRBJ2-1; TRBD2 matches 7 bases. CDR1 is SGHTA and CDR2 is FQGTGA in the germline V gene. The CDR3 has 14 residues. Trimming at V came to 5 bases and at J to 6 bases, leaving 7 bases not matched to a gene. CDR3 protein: CASSDGLVPNEQFF. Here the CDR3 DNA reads TGTGCCAGCAGCGATGGACTAGTTCCCAATGAGCAGTTCTTC. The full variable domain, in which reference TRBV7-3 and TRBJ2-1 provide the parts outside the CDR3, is GAGVSQTPSNKVTEKGKYVELRCDPISGHTALYWYRQSLGQGPEFLIYFQGTGAADDSGLPNDRFFAVRPEGSVSTLKIQRTERGDSAVYLCASSDGLVPNEQFFGPGTRLTVL.

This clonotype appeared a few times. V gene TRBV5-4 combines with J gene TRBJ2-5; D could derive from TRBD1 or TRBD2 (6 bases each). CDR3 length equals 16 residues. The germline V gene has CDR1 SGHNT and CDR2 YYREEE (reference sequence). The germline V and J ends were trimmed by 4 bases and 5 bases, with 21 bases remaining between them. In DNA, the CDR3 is TGTGCCAGCAGCCCCGGAGGGACACGAGATTTCGAGACCCAGTACTTC. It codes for CASSPGGTRDFETQYF.

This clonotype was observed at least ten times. CDR3 sequence: CATSDLSYNEQFF. Here the CDR3 DNA reads TGTGCCACCAGTGATTTGTCCTACAATGAGCAGTTCTTC. The chain combines TRBV24-1 with TRBJ2-1; D not resolved. The CDR3 loop spans 13 amino acids. V was clipped by 0 bases and J by 1 base, with 0 bases between them. Germline CDR1 reads KGHDR; CDR2 reads SFDVKD.

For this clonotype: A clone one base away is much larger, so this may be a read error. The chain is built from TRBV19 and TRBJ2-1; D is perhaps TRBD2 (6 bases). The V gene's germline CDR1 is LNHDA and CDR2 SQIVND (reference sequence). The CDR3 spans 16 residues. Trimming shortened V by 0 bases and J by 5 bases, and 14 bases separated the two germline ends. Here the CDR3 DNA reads TGTGCCAGTAGTATAGATCGAGCGGGCGGGCACAATGAGCAGTTCTTC. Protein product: CASSIDRAGGHNEQFF.

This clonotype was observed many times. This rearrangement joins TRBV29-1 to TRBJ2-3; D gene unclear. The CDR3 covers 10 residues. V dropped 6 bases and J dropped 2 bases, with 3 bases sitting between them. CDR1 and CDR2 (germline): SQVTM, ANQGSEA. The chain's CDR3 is CSVSTDTQYF. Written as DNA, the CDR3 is TGCAGCGTCTCCACAGATACGCAGTATTTT.

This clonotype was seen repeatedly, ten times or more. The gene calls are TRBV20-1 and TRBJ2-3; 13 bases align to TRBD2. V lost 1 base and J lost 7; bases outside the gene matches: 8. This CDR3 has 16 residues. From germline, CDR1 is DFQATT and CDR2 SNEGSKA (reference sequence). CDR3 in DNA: TGCAGTGCTAGAGGCACTAGCGGGAGGGCCCTAAATACGCAGTATTTT. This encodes CSARGTSGRALNTQYF.

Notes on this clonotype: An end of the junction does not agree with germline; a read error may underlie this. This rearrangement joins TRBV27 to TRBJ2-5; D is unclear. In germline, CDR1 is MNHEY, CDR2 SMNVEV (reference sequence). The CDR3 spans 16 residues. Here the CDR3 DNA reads TGTGCCAGCACTTTGCCCACCCGGTCCCCCTCGGAGACCCACTGCTTC. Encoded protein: CASTLPTRSPSETHCF.

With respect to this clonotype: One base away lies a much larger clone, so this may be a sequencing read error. CDR3 in DNA: TGCAGCGCCGGAGGGGGCTATAATCAGCCCCAGCATTTT. This gives the protein CSAGGGYNQPQHF. The V call is TRBV29-1, the J call TRBJ1-5, with 7 bases identical to TRBD1. In germline, CDR1 is SQVTM, CDR2 ANQGSEA. Losses at the gene ends were 7 bases for V and 4 bases for J; bases not matched to a gene: 7. The CDR3 is 13 amino acids.

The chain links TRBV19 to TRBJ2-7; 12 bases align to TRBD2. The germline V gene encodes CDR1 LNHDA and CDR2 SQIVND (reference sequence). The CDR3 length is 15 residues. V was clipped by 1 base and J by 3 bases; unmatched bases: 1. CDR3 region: CASSIGTSGIYEQYF. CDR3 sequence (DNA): TGTGCCAGTAGTATAGGGACTAGCGGGATCTACGAGCAGTACTTC.

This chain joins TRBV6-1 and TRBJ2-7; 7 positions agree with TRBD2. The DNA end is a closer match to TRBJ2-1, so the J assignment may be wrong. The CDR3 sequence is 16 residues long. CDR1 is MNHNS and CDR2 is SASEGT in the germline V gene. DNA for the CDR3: TGTGCCAGCAGTCAGGGCGGCGGGAGCCTCTCCTATGAGCAGTTCTTC. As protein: CASSQGGGSLSYEQFF.